The 18 T cell receptor beta chains listed next were all sequenced from one sample in a study of blood T cell repertoires in COVID-19 (dated by TCRdb to the early 2020s). Libraries were built with the immunoSEQ multiplex PCR assay. TCRdb took this table from immuneACCESS and kept in-frame rearrangements with V and J called. Such tables lack part of the clones; where checked against another copy, unresolved V genes explain under half of the gap, and the rest is unexplained. The sample table shows over 100,000 clones, and 84% are seen once. Roughly 4.1% of the sample goes to the ten largest clones. The specimen was peripheral blood. The receptors were sampled from a human donor in a cohort sampled during active COVID-19.

This clone was found once. The chain is built from TRBV10-3 and TRBJ1-1; weak D call: TRBD1 (5 bases). This CDR3 has 13 residues. Germline CDR1 is ENHRY and CDR2 is SYGVKD. Trimming left V 5 bases short and J 0 bases short, with 7 bases between. As DNA, the CDR3 is TGTGCCATCAGTCGGGGGTTGAACACTGAAGCTTTCTTT. Its translation is CAISRGLNTEAFF.

The chain uses TRBV29-1 and TRBJ1-4; TRBD1 aligns across 8 bases. Unmatched junction bases numbered 3, after V lost 5 bases and J lost 7 bases. This CDR3 has 12 amino acids. Germline assignment: CDR1 SQVTM and CDR2 ANQGSEA. The chain's CDR3 is CSVTGGGEKLFF. In DNA form, the CDR3 reads TGCAGCGTTACAGGGGGAGGTGAAAAACTGTTTTTT.

Here the CDR3 reads CASSQMANTEAFF. The CDR3 DNA sequence: TGTGCCAGCAGCCAAATGGCGAACACTGAAGCTTTCTTT. V is TRBV3-1 (or the pseudogene TRBV3-2) and J is TRBJ1-1; no clear D gene. In germline, CDR1 is LGHDT, CDR2 YNNKEL (reference sequence). The CDR3 is 13 residues long. Trimming left V 2 bases short and J 1 base short, with 5 bases between.

The chain uses TRBV6-2 or TRBV6-3 and TRBJ2-2, with D unclear. The CDR3 consists of 11 residues. Trimming shortened V by 6 bases and J by 6 bases, and 5 bases separated the two germline ends. The germline CDR1 and CDR2 sequences are MNHEY and SVGEGT. This chain's CDR3 is CASSDSGELFF. CDR3 sequence (DNA): TGTGCCAGCAGCGACTCCGGGGAGCTGTTTTTT.

CDR3 DNA: TGTGCCAGCAGCTTGGTAACACAGGGTCGTGGCTACACCTTC. Translating it yields CASSLVTQGRGYTF. The V call is TRBV5-5, the J call TRBJ1-2; a possible D gene is TRBD1 (6 bases). The CDR3 extends over 14 amino acids. Trimming took 0 bases from V and 7 from J, leaving 13 bases between them. CDR1 SGHKS and CDR2 YYEKEE come from the germline V gene (reference sequence).

The chain carries TRBV3-1 (or the pseudogene TRBV3-2) and TRBJ1-2, with TRBD1 as a possible D gene (6 bases). Germline V CDR1 and CDR2: LGHDT, YNNKEL (reference sequence). This CDR3 is built from 16 residues. Trimming cost V 4 bases and J 0 bases, with 15 bases left between them. DNA for the CDR3: TGTGCCAGCAGCCTTTTAGTTACAGGGACTAACTATGGCTACACCTTC. As protein: CASSLLVTGTNYGYTF.

The genes are TRBV6-2 or TRBV6-3 and TRBJ1-5; TRBD1 aligns across 7 bases. The CDR3 runs 16 residues. The V gene end was trimmed by 0 bases and the J gene end by 6 bases; junction bases not matched to a gene: 8. Germline V gene data show CDR1 as MNHEY and CDR2 as SVGEGT. CDR3 residues: CASSYSGQTPVQPQHF. CDR3 nucleotide sequence: TGTGCCAGCAGTTACTCGGGACAGACTCCAGTTCAGCCCCAGCATTTT.

The chain links TRBV23-1 to TRBJ2-1; unclear D gene. TRBV23-1 is given ORF status, its function remaining uncertain. The V end lost 2 bases, the J end lost 2 bases, and 13 bases lay between the germline ends. The CDR3 runs 16 residues. The DNA for the CDR3 is TGCGCCAGCAGTCAACCCCCGGTTGCCCCCTACAATGAGCAGTTCTTC. Amino acid sequence: CASSQPPVAPYNEQFF.

The rearrangement links TRBV10-3 to TRBJ1-1; 8 bases are shared with TRBD1. Germline V CDR1 and CDR2: ENHRY, SYGVKD. The CDR3 is 13 amino acids. With 6 bases clipped from V and 3 bases from J, the junction kept 3 bases outside the gene matches. The CDR3 nucleotides read TGTGCCATCAGGGACAGGGTCGACACTGAAGCTTTCTTT. This gives the protein CAIRDRVDTEAFF.

Only one count was recorded for this clone. The chain joins TRBV7-2 to TRBJ1-2, with 9 bases that match TRBD1. The junction had 9 bases not matched to a gene; V was cut back by 4 bases and J by 3 bases. The CDR3 consists of 16 residues. CDR1 SGHTA and CDR2 FQGNSA come from the germline V gene. The CDR3 DNA sequence: TGTGCCAGCAGCTCACTTCCGGGACAGGGAGACTATGGCTACACCTTC. Its translation is CASSSLPGQGDYGYTF.

Only a few counts were recorded for this clone. The chain links TRBV9 to TRBJ1-2, with D perhaps TRBD1 (6 bases). From germline, CDR1 is SGDLS and CDR2 YYNGEE. Trimming pared 3 bases from V and 2 bases from J, leaving 11 bases between. CDR3 length equals 14 residues. The DNA for the CDR3 is TGTGCCAGCAGCGCCTTTACAGGGAACTATGGCTACACCTTC. Translated, it gives CASSAFTGNYGYTF.

V is TRBV5-1 and J is TRBJ2-5, with 9 positions matching TRBD1. V gave up 4 bases and J gave up 4 bases; unmatched junction bases: 5. Germline CDR1 is SGHRS and CDR2 is YFSETQ. The CDR3 contains 14 residues. The CDR3 sequence: CASSGQGQSETQYF. As DNA, the CDR3 is TGCGCCAGCAGCGGACAGGGGCAGTCAGAGACCCAGTACTTC.

The CDR3, as DNA: TGTGCCAGCAGTAACGACAGGGGGCGGAATGAAAAACTGTTTTTT. This sequence encodes CASSNDRGRNEKLFF. The chain combines TRBV6-5 with TRBJ1-4; 10 bases align to TRBD1. The J segment lost 5 bases and the V segment lost 5 bases, leaving 5 bases of the junction unmatched. The CDR3 totals 15 residues. Germline V gives CDR1 MNHEY, CDR2 SVGAGI.

This clone was detected once. J is TRBJ1-3 and V is TRBV28; 7 bases match TRBD1. With V trimmed by 6 bases and J by 4 bases, 6 bases remained unmatched. CDR3 length equals 14 residues. The germline V gene has CDR1 MDHEN and CDR2 SYDVKM. The CDR3 DNA follows: TGTGCCAGCAGCACAGGGGCAGTCGGAAACACCATATATTTT. It translates to CASSTGAVGNTIYF.

V gene TRBV24-1 combines with J gene TRBJ2-2, with TRBD1 identical over 10 bases. J gave up 7 bases and V 3 bases, and 7 bases lay outside the gene matches. Germline CDR1 and CDR2: KGHDR and SFDVKD. This CDR3 spans 16 amino acids. In nucleotides, the CDR3 is TGTGCCACCAGTGATGGGGGACAGGGGCGGATCGGGGAGCTGTTTTTT. Its translation is CATSDGGQGRIGELFF.

This clone was recorded once. The CDR3 DNA reads as TGTGCCAGTACTCGAGGACAGGGGTCCCCCGGGGAGCTGTTTTTT. Protein sequence: CASTRGQGSPGELFF. This rearrangement joins TRBV19 to TRBJ2-2; 9 nucleotides align to TRBD1. Per germline, CDR1 LNHDA and CDR2 SQIVND (reference sequence). V shed 7 bases, J shed 6 bases, and the junction held 9 bases outside the gene matches. CDR3 length: 15 amino acids.

DNA for the CDR3: TGTGCCAGCAGCACCGGAGGCCCGGTTAATTCACCCCTCCACTTT. It yields the protein CASSTGGPVNSPLHF. The J gene is TRBJ1-6, the V gene TRBV7-9; D gene uncertain. CDR3 length equals 15 residues. The germline V gene has CDR1 SEHNR and CDR2 FQNEAQ (reference sequence). With 5 bases removed from V and 6 bases from J, the gap between germline ends came to 14 bases.

The chain links TRBV28 to TRBJ1-6; possibly TRBD1 for D (5 bases). Trimming took off 5 bases at V and 9 bases at J, with 11 bases between the two ends. CDR1 and CDR2 (germline): MDHEN, SYDVKM. The CDR3 runs 13 residues. The CDR3 region is CASSTLTASPLHF. CDR3 nucleotide sequence: TGTGCCAGCAGTACTCTGACAGCTTCACCCCTCCACTTT.